This TCR beta chain emerged from a study of blood T cells in healthy people across ages. There are 15 residues in the CDR3. Germline CDR1 and CDR2: SGHRS and YFSETQ. Trimming removed 0 bases from V and 3 bases from J; junction bases left unmatched: 4. Each sample used at least 6.5 million PBMCs. Notes on the study in general: Observed TCR beta diversity per million T cells went down as age went up. This fall followed a roughly linear course with age.

This clonotype was recorded at least ten times. Its antigen is unknown. It was with a sample-barcoded 5' primer and a J-beta primer mix that a second PCR of roughly 7 to 12 cycles was run. TCRdb itself ran the 5' RACE reads through MiXCR, one entry per CDR3 protein. In the table there are 730,000 or so distinct CDR3 sequences, around 46% of which are singletons. The J gene is TRBJ2-5, the V gene TRBV5-1, with 8 bases lining up with TRBD2. The specimen was blood. The receptor was isolated from a woman aged 60-70 years in good health. Written as DNA, the CDR3 is TGCGCCAGCAGCTTGGGGGTACTAGCGGAAGAGACCCAGTACTTC. It specifies CASSLGVLAEETQYF.